The clone carrying this T cell receptor beta chain was recorded at least ten times. Its specificity is unknown. For TCR beta, libraries came from iRepertoire HTBI primers and Arm-PCR of CDR3 regions. TCRdb re-called the multiplex PCR reads with MiXCR, one entry per CDR3 protein. The data hold about 620,000 distinct CDR3 sequences, with approximately 15% observed a single time. Time point defined: newly diagnosed GD, antithyroid drugs for less than 3 months. Generation of the TCR library employed RNA extracted from PBMCs. The sample is drawn from a study of regulatory T cells in long-lasting Graves disease. Study context: Patients newly diagnosed with Graves' had been on antithyroid drugs for under 3 months. Whole-study findings and limits: Accuracy may have been reduced by the small sample size. A greater number of public clonotypes (under 3,000) was shared by persistent patients than by new patients (about 880).

The data also belong to a second study, concerning T cells in Graves' hyperthyroidism and ophthalmopathy. That source reports: Blood samples included most of the expanded thyroid clonotypes exceeding 0.001.

The sequencing here drew on peripheral blood mononuclear cells (PBMCs), taken at new diagnosis, from a patient treated with antithyroid drugs. The TCR originated in a woman aged 25 to 39 with Graves disease.

This CDR3 reads CASSEDRTNQPQHF. Here the CDR3 DNA reads TGTGCCAGCAGTGAAGATCGCACCAATCAGCCCCAGCATTTT. V and J are TRBV2 and TRBJ1-5; D remains unclear. Trimming took off 1 base at V and 3 bases at J, with 7 bases between the two ends. Germline CDR1 SNHLY, CDR2 FYNNEI. The CDR3 extends over 14 amino acids.